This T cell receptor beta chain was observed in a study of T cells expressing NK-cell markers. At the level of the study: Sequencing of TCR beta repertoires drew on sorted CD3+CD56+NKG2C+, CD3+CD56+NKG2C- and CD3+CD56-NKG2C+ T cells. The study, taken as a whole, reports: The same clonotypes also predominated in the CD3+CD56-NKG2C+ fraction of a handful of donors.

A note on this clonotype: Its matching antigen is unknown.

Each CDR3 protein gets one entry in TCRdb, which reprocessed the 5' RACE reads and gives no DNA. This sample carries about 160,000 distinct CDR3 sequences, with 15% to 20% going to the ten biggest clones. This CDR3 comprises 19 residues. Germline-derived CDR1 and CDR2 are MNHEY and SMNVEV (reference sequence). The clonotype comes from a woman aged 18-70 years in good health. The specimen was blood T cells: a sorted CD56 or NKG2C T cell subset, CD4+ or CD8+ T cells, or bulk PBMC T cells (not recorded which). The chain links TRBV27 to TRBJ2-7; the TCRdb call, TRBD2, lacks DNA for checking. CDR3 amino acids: CASSTAGTSGFLSSYEQYF.